This T cell receptor beta chain emerged from a study of blood T cell repertoires in COVID-19. Study information: Samples came from the United States, Italy and Spain, spanning acute and convalescent COVID-19. PBMCs, B-cell-depleted T cells, or T cells were the source of the cDNA or gDNA that made up the material.

Original processing notes: Reference gene primer amplification in the assay estimated nucleated cell counts. TCRdb's copy holds only in-frame clones and misses some; the assay was immunoSEQ multiplex PCR. That table supplies the V and J calls and clone size; D and trimming were determined from the DNA. The table lists 150,000 to 200,000 clones, about four fifths of them singletons. Trimming took 9 bases from V and 7 from J, leaving 18 bases between them. This CDR3 comprises 14 residues. The germline gives CDR1 MNHEY, CDR2 SVGAGI. This clonotype originated in a man in his sixties with acute or convalescent COVID-19. The chain employs TRBV6-5 and TRBJ1-4; tentative D call: TRBD1 (5 bases). Sequenced sample: peripheral blood. For the CDR3, the DNA is TGTGCCAGTGGCGCCAGGGTGAATAGTGAAAAACTGTTTTTT. Encoded protein: CASGARVNSEKLFF.